This TCR beta chain is drawn from a study of T cells expressing NK-cell markers. Overall study context: The TCR beta repertoires were obtained from sorted CD3+CD56+NKG2C+, CD3+CD56+NKG2C- and CD3+CD56-NKG2C+ T cells. HCMV seropositivity characterized most of the eight sequenced donors, and seronegativity one. Overall study findings and caveats: Whether expanded NKG2C+ T cell clones recognized HCMV stayed uncertain. Of CD8+ T cells, about 1.0-8% belonged to dominant NKG2C+ clonotypes in several donors.

TCRdb reprocessed the 5' RACE reads and keeps a single row for each CDR3 protein, giving no DNA. The ten most abundant clones cover 7.3% of a sample with some 410,000 distinct CDR3 sequences. In germline, CDR1 is SGDLS, CDR2 YYNGEE. The CDR3 runs to 15 residues. About this clonotype: What it recognizes is unknown.

The sample was blood T cells: a sorted CD56 or NKG2C T cell subset, CD4+ or CD8+ T cells, or bulk PBMC T cells (not recorded which). This chain links TRBV9 with TRBJ2-1; the D call from TCRdb, TRBD2, cannot be confirmed without DNA. The receptor comes from a woman aged 18-70 years in good health. The CDR3 reads CASSVEIAGGSEQFF.